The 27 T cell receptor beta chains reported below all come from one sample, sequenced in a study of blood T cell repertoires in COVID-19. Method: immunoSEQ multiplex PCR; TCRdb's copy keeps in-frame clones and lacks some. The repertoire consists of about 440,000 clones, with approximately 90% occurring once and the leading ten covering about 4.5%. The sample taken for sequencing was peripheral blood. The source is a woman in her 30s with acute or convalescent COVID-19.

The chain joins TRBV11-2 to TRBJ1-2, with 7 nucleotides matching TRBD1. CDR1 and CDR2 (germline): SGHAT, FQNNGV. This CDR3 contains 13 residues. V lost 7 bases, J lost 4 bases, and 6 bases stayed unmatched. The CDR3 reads CASTAGTVYGYTF. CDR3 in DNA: TGTGCCAGCACCGCCGGGACAGTCTATGGCTACACCTTC.

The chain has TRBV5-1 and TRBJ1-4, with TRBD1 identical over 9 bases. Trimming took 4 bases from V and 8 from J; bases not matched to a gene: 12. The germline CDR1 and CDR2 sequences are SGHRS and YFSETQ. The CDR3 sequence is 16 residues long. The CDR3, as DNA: TGCGCCAGCAGCCGGACAGGGGTTGCAACTTTGGAAAAACTGTTTTTT. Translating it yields CASSRTGVATLEKLFF.

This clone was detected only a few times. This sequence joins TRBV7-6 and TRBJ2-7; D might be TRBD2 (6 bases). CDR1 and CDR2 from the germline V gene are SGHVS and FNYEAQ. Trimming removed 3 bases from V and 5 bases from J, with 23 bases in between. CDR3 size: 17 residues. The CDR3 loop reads CASSFDRQQVGEDEQYF. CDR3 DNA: TGTGCCAGCAGCTTTGATCGTCAACAGGTCGGGGAGGACGAGCAGTACTTC.

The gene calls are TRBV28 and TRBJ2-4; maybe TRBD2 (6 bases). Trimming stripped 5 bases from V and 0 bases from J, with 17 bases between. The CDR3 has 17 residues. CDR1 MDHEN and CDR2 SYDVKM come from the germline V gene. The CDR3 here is CASSGRDSYLAKNIQYF. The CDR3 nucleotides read TGTGCCAGCAGTGGCCGGGACTCCTATCTAGCCAAAAACATTCAGTACTTC. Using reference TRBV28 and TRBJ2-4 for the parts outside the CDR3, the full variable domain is DVKVTQSSRYLVKRTGEKVFLECVQDMDHENMFWYRQDPGLGLRLIYFSYDVKMKEKGDIPEGYSVSREKKERFSLILESASTNQTSMYLCASSGRDSYLAKNIQYFGAGTRLSVL.

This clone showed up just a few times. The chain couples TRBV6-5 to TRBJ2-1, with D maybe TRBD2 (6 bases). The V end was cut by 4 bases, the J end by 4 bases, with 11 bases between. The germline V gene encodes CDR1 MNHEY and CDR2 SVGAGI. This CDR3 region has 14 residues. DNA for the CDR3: TGTGCCAGCAGTTGGGGAGGTCATTACAATGAGCAGTTCTTC. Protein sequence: CASSWGGHYNEQFF.

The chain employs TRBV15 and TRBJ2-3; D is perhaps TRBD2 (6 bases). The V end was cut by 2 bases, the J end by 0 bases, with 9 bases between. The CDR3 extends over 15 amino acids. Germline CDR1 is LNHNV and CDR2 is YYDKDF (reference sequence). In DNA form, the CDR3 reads TGTGCCACCAGCAGACGAGGGACTAGCACAGATACGCAGTATTTT. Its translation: CATSRRGTSTDTQYF. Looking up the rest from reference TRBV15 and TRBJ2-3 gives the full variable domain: DAMVIQNPRYQVTQFGKPVTLSCSQTLNHNVMYWYQQKSSQAPKLLFHYYDKDFNNEADTPDNFQSRRPNTSFCFLDIRSPGLGDTAMYLCATSRRGTSTDTQYFGPGTRLTVL.

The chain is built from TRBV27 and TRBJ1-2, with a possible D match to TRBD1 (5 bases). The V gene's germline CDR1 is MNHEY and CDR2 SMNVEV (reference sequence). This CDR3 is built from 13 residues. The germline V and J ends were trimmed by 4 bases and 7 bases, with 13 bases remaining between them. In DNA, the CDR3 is TGTGCCAGCAGTTCCCACAGGTTCGGTGGCTACACCTTC. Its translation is CASSSHRFGGYTF.

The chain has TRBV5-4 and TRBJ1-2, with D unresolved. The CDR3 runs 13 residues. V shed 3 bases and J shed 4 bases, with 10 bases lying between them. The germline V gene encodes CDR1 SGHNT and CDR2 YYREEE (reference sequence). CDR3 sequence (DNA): TGTGCCAGCAGCTCCGCCACAACCTATGGCTACACCTTC. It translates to CASSSATTYGYTF. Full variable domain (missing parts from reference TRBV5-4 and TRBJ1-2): ETGVTQSPTHLIKTRGQQVTLRCSSQSGHNTVSWYQQALGQGPQFIFQYYREEENGRGNFPPRFSGLQFPNYSSELNVNALELDDSALYLCASSSATTYGYTFGSGTRLTVV.

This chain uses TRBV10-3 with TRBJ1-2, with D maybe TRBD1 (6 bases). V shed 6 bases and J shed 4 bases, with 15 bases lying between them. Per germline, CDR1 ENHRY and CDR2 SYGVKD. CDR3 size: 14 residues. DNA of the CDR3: TGTGCCATCAGGGAGACAGGACCGACCTATGGCTACACCTTC. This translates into CAIRETGPTYGYTF.

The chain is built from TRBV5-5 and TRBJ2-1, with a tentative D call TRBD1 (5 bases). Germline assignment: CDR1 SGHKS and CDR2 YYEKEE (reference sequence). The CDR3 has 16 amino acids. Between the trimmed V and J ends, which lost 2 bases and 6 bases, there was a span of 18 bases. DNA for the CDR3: TGTGCCAGCAGCTTTAAGGTTGTTGGGGCAGTCAATGAGCAGTTCTTC. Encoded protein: CASSFKVVGAVNEQFF.

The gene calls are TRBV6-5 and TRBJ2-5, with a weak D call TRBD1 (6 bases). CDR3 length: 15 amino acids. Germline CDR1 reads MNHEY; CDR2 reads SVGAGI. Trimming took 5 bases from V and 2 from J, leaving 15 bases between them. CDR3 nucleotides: TGTGCCAGCAGTAGGCCAGGGGTGACACAAGAGACCCAGTACTTC. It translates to CASSRPGVTQETQYF.

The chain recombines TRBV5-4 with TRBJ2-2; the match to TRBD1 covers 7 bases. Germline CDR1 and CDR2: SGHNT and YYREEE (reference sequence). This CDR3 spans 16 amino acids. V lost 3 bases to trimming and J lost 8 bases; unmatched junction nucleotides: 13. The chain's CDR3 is CASSSHLQGKVGELFF. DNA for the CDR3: TGTGCCAGCAGCTCCCACCTACAGGGGAAAGTTGGGGAGCTGTTTTTT.

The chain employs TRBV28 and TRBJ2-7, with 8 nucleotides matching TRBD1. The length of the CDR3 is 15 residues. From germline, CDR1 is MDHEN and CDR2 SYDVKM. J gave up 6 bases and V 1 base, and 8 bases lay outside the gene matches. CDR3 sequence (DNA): TGTGCCAGCAGTTTATCGGACAGGGTAGACCGCGAGCAGTACTTC. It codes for CASSLSDRVDREQYF.

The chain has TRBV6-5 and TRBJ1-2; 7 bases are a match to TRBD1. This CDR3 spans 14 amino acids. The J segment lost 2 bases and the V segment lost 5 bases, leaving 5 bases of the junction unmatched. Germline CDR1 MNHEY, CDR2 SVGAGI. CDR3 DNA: TGTGCCAGCAGTATACGGGACAGCAACTATGGCTACACCTTC. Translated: CASSIRDSNYGYTF.

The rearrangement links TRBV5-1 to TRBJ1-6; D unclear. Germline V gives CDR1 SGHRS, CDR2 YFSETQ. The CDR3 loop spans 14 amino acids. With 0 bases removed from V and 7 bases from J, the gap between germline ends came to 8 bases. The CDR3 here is CASSLAGGNSPLHF. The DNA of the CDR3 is TGCGCCAGCAGCTTGGCTGGAGGGAATTCACCCCTCCACTTT. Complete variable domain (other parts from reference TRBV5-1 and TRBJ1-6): KAGVTQTPRYLIKTRGQQVTLSCSPISGHRSVSWYQQTPGQGLQFLFEYFSETQRNKGNFPGRFSGRQFSNSRSEMNVSTLELGDSALYLCASSLAGGNSPLHFGNGTRLTVT.

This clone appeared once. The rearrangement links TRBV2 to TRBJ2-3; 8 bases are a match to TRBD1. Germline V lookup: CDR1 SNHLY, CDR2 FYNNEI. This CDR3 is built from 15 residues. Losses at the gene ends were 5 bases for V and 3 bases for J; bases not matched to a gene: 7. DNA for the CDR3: TGTGCCAGCAGTACAGGACAGGGTAGGACAGATACGCAGTATTTT. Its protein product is CASSTGQGRTDTQYF.

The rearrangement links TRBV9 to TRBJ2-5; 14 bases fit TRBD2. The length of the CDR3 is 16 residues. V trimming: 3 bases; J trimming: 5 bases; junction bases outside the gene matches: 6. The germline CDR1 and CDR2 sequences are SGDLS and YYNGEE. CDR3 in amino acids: CASSGTSGGYPETQYF. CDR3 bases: TGTGCCAGCAGCGGGACTAGCGGGGGGTATCCGGAGACCCAGTACTTC. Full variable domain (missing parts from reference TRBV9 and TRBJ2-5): DSGVTQTPKHLITATGQRVTLRCSPRSGDLSVYWYQQSLDQGLQFLIQYYNGEERAKGNILERFSAQQFPDLHSELNLSSLELGDSALYFCASSGTSGGYPETQYFGPGTRLLVL.

For the CDR3, the DNA is TGTGCCAGTAGTACCCAGGGGAACACTGAAGCTTTCTTT. This translates into CASSTQGNTEAFF. J is TRBJ1-1 and V is TRBV19; a possible D gene is TRBD1 (5 bases). The ends were cut back, 4 bases at V and 1 base at J, with 7 bases in the middle. The V gene's germline CDR1 is LNHDA and CDR2 SQIVND (reference sequence). This CDR3 spans 13 amino acids.

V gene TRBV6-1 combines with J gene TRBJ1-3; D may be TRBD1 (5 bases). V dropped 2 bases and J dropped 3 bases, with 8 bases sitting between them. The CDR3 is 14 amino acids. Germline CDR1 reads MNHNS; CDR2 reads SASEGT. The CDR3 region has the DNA TGTGCCAGCAGTGAATGGGGGGGTGGAAACACCATATATTTT. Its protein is CASSEWGGGNTIYF.

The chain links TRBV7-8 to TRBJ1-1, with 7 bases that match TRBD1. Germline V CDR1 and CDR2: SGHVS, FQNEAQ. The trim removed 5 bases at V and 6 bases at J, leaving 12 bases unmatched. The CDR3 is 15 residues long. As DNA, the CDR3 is TGTGCCAGCAGCCCCACCAGGGGGTCGGGGGCTGAAGCTTTCTTT. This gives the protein CASSPTRGSGAEAFF.

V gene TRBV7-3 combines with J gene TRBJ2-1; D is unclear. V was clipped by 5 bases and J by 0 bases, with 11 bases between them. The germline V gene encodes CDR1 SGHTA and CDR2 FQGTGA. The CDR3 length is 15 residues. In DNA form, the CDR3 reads TGTGCCAGCAGCGACAATCGTGGCTCCTACAATGAGCAGTTCTTC. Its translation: CASSDNRGSYNEQFF. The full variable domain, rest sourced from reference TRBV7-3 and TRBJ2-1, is GAGVSQTPSNKVTEKGKYVELRCDPISGHTALYWYRQSLGQGPEFLIYFQGTGAADDSGLPNDRFFAVRPEGSVSTLKIQRTERGDSAVYLCASSDNRGSYNEQFFGPGTRLTVL.

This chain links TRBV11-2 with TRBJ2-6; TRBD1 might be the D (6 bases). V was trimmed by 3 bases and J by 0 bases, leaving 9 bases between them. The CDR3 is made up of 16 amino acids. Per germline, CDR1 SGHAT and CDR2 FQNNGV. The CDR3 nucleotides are TGTGCCAGCAGCTTGGACAGCCTCTCTGGGGCCAACGTCCTGACTTTC. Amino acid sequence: CASSLDSLSGANVLTF.

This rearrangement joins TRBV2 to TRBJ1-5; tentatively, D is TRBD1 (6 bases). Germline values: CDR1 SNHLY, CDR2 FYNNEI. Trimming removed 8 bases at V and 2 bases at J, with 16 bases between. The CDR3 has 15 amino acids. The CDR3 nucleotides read TGTGCCAGCGCCATCGGGGGGCAGGGCAATCAGCCCCAGCATTTT. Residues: CASAIGGQGNQPQHF.

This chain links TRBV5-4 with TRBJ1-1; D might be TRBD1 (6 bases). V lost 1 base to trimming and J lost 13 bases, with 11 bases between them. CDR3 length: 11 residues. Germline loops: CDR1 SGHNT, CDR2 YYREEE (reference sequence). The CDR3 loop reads CASSLLRGGFF. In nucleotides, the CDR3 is TGTGCCAGCAGCTTGCTACGAGGGGGTTTCTTT.

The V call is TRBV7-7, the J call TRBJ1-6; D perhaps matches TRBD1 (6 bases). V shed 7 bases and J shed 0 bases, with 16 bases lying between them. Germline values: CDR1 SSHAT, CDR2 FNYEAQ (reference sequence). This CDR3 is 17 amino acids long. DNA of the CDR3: TGTGCCAGCACCCGGGAGGGGGTTAGCTCCTATAATTCACCCCTCCACTTT. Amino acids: CASTREGVSSYNSPLHF. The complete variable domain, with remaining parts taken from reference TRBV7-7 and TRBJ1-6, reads GAGVSQSPRYKVTKRGQDVTLRCDPISSHATLYWYQQALGQGPEFLTYFNYEAQPDKSGLPSDRFSAERPEGSISTLTIQRTEQRDSAMYRCASTREGVSSYNSPLHFGNGTRLTVT.

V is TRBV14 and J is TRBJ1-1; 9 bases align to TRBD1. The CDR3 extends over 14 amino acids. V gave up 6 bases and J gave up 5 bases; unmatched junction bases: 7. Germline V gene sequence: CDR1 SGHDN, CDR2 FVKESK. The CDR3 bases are TGTGCCAGCAGACAACAGGGGGCGCTGACTGAAGCTTTCTTT. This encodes CASRQQGALTEAFF.

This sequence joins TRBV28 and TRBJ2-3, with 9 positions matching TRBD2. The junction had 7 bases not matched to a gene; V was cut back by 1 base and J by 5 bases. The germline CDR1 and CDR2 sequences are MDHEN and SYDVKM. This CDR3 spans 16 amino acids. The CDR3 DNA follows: TGTGCCAGCAGTTTATTCGGCGGGGGGGCTAAAGATACGCAGTATTTT. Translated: CASSLFGGGAKDTQYF.